The 14 T cell receptor beta chains listed next were all sequenced from one sample in a study of blood T cells in healthy people across ages. The authors ran a second PCR of 7 to 11 cycles using a sample-barcoded 5' primer and a J-beta primer mix. MiXCR, applied by TCRdb to the 5' RACE reads, yields one record per CDR3 protein. The data hold 380,000 or so distinct CDR3 sequences, with roughly half observed a single time. The sample was blood. Receptors were obtained from a man aged 55 to 70 in good health.

This clonotype was recorded a few times. This sequence joins TRBV2 and TRBJ2-5; 8 bases agree with TRBD1. CDR3 length: 16 amino acids. Germline CDR1 is SNHLY and CDR2 is FYNNEI. Trimming took 3 bases from V and 1 from J; bases not matched to a gene: 7. CDR3 in DNA: TGTGCCAGCAGTGAGGATCCAGGGGGCAGCCAAGAGACCCAGTACTTC. Protein sequence: CASSEDPGGSQETQYF.

The genes are TRBV7-2 and TRBJ2-5, with 13 bases that match TRBD2. The end of the DNA aligns better with TRBJ2-1, so the J call may be wrong. Germline-derived CDR1 and CDR2 are SGHTA and FQGNSA. This CDR3 is built from 16 residues. The CDR3 DNA reads TGTGCCAGCAGCCGGACTAGCGGGAGTGACAAGGAGACCCAGTTCTTC. As protein: CASSRTSGSDKETQFF.

The chain combines TRBV3-1 with TRBJ2-1; 10 positions agree with TRBD1. There are 14 residues in the CDR3. With V trimmed by 4 bases and J by 8 bases, 5 bases remained unmatched. CDR1 LGHDT and CDR2 YNNKEL come from the germline V gene (reference sequence). The CDR3 sequence: CASSRTGGIDEQFF. The CDR3 DNA reads TGTGCCAGCAGCCGGACAGGGGGGATCGATGAGCAGTTCTTC.

The rearrangement joins TRBV4-3 to TRBJ2-4, with 14 bases identical to TRBD2. Germline V CDR1 and CDR2: LGHNA, YSLEER. J lost 13 bases, V lost 2 bases, and 13 bases had no gene match. This CDR3 has 17 amino acids. CDR3 region: CASSQIFGGLAGEEQYF. In DNA, the CDR3 is TGCGCCAGCAGCCAAATCTTTGGGGGACTAGCGGGAGAGGAGCAGTACTTC.

The CDR3 is CASSVRGRTDTQYF. CDR3 nucleotides: TGTGCCAGCAGCGTTCGGGGGAGGACAGATACGCAGTATTTT. V gene TRBV9 combines with J gene TRBJ2-3; D perhaps matches TRBD2 (6 bases). V was trimmed by 2 bases and J by 3 bases, leaving 10 bases between them. The germline V gene has CDR1 SGDLS and CDR2 YYNGEE. The CDR3 length is 14 residues.

This chain uses TRBV28 with TRBJ2-7; a weak D match, TRBD1 (5 bases). Trimming pared 5 bases from V and 3 bases from J, leaving 14 bases between. This CDR3 spans 14 amino acids. The germline gives CDR1 MDHEN, CDR2 SYDVKM. The CDR3 nucleotides are TGTGCCAGCAGTCATCGGTCAGGGAACTACGAGCAGTACTTC. This sequence encodes CASSHRSGNYEQYF.

J is TRBJ2-1 and V is TRBV10-3; D is undetermined. CDR3 length equals 14 residues. The V gene's germline CDR1 is ENHRY and CDR2 SYGVKD. Between the trimmed V and J ends, which lost 5 bases and 6 bases, there was a span of 14 bases. CDR3 sequence reads: CAISPTDIGNEQFF. For the CDR3, the DNA is TGTGCCATCAGTCCTACCGACATTGGCAATGAGCAGTTCTTC.

This clonotype has at least ten counts. This chain uses TRBV20-1 with TRBJ2-7, with 7 bases that match TRBD1. Germline CDR1 and CDR2: DFQATT and SNEGSKA (reference sequence). CDR3 length: 15 residues. Losses at the gene ends were 4 bases for V and 1 base for J; bases not matched to a gene: 10. CDR3 amino acids: CSATLTGVRSYEQYF. The CDR3 nucleotides are TGCAGTGCTACCCTCACAGGGGTTCGTTCCTACGAGCAGTACTTC.

The chain combines TRBV7-2 with TRBJ2-5; D gene uncertain. The J call may be incorrect, as the DNA end agrees better with TRBJ2-7. The CDR3 loop spans 15 amino acids. Germline CDR1 reads SGHTA; CDR2 reads FQGNSA. CDR3 sequence: CASSFLGLESDEQYF. The CDR3 nucleotides are TGTGCCAGCAGCTTCCTAGGGTTGGAAAGCGACGAGCAGTACTTC.

This clonotype has ten or more counts. CDR3 coding DNA: TGTGCCAGCAGGACAGGGGTCAGCGACGAGCAGTACTTC. As protein: CASRTGVSDEQYF. This sequence joins TRBV27 and TRBJ2-7; 8 bases fit TRBD1. V lost 6 bases to trimming and J lost 5 bases; unmatched junction nucleotides: 6. Germline V lookup: CDR1 MNHEY, CDR2 SMNVEV (reference sequence). This CDR3 has 13 amino acids.

This chain joins TRBV20-1 and TRBJ2-7, with 8 bases aligning to TRBD2. CDR3 length: 15 residues. Trimming at V came to 7 bases and at J to 1 base, leaving 12 bases not matched to a gene. The germline gives CDR1 DFQATT, CDR2 SNEGSKA (reference sequence). The CDR3 DNA reads TGCAGTGTGTACAGCGGGGGCCCGGGATCCTACGAGCAGTACTTC. Protein sequence: CSVYSGGPGSYEQYF.

The J gene is TRBJ2-1, the V gene TRBV20-1, with TRBD2 matching over 7 bases. The J segment lost 8 bases and the V segment lost 5 bases, leaving 9 bases of the junction unmatched. Germline assignment: CDR1 DFQATT and CDR2 SNEGSKA (reference sequence). The CDR3 length is 13 residues. The CDR3 is CSAVAGGWDEQFF. In nucleotides, the CDR3 is TGCAGTGCTGTAGCGGGCGGTTGGGATGAGCAGTTCTTC.

This clonotype has a count of ten or more. The rearrangement joins TRBV4-2 to TRBJ2-1; 16 bases map to TRBD2. Germline CDR1 is LGHNA and CDR2 is YNFKEQ. V shed 0 bases, J shed 8 bases, and the junction held 1 base outside the gene matches. This CDR3 contains 16 residues. CDR3 bases: TGTGCCAGCAGCCAAGATGGGACTAGCGGGAGGGATGAGCAGTTCTTC. Translated: CASSQDGTSGRDEQFF.

The chain couples TRBV30 to TRBJ2-1, with 10 bases that match TRBD2. Germline V CDR1 and CDR2: GTSNPN, SVGIG (reference sequence). This CDR3 has 13 residues. J lost 8 bases, V lost 4 bases, and 5 bases had no gene match. The CDR3 DNA reads as TGTGCCTGGATCCCAGCGGGGGGGCATGAGCAGTTCTTC. Residues: CAWIPAGGHEQFF.